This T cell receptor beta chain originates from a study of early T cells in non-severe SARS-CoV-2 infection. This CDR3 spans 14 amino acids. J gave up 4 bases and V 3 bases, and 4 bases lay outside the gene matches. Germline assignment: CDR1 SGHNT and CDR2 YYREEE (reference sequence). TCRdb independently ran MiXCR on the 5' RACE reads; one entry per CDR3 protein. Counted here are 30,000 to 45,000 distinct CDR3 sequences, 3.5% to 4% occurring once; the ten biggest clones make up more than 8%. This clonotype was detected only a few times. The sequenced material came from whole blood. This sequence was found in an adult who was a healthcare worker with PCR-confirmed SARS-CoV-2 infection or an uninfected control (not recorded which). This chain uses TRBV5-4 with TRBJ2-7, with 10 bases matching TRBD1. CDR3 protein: CASSYGTGVYEQYF. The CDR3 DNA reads TGTGCCAGCAGCTATGGGACAGGGGTGTACGAGCAGTACTTC.